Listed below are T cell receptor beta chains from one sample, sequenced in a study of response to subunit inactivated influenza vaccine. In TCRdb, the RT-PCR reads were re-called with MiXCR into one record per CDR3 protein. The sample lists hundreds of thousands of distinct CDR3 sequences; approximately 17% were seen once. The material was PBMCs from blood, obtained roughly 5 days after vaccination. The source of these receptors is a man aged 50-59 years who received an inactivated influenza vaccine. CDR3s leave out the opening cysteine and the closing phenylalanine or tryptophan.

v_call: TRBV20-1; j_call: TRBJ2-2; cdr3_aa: SANRAGELF
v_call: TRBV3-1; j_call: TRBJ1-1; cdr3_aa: ASSQSRVNTEAF
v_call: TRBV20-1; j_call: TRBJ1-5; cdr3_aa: SARTGENQPQH
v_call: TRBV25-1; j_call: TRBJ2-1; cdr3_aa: ASSDVHEQF
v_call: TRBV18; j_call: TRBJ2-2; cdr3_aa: ASSVLTGELF
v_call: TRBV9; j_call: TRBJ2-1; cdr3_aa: ASSAQLPPGEQF
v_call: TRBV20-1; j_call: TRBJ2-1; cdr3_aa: SAIPGLADQNEQF
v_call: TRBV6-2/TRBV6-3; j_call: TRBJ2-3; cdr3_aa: ASSYTAGRDTSTDTQY
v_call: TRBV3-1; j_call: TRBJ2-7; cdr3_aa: ASSHEGGGTYEQY
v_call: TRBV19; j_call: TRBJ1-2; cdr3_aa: ASSIPSGQGANYGYT
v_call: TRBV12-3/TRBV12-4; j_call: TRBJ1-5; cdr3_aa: ASSLSGYQPQH
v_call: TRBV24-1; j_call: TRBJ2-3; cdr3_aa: ATSRQGRSTDTQY
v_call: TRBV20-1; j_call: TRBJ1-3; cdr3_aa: SASLPGSGNTIY
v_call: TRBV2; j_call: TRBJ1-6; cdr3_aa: ASSVRDRADSPLH
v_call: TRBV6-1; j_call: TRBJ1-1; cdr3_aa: ASSIGAGTDGYTEAF
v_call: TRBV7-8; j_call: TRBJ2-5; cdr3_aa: ASGGVRETQY
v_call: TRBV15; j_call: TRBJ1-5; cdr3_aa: ATSHSDSSQPQH
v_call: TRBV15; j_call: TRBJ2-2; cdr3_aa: ATSRVGGTGELF
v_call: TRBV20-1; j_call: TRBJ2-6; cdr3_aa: SAEVRDRVNSGANVLT
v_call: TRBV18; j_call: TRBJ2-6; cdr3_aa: ASSPSGGAGANVLT
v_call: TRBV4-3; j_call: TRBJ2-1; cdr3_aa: ASSHEGGAPSYNEQF
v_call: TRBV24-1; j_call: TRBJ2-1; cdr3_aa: ATSDLVLRDREGHEQF
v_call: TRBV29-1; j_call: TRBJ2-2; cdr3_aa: SYRGLTGELF
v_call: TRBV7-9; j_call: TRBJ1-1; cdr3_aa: ASSSQSGNTEAF
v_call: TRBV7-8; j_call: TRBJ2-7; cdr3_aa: ASSLSRDSPSKTYEQY
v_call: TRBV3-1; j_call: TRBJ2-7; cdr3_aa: ASSPLWGASYEQY
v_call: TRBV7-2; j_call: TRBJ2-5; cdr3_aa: ASSSRDIQETQY
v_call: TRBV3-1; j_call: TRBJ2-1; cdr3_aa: ASSQGPTSSGHEQF
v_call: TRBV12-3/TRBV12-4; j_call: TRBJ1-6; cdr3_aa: ASSRQGANSPLH
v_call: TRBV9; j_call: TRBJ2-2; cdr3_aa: ASSPSFGSGSTGELF
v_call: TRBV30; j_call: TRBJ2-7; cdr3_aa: AWGKSWEEH
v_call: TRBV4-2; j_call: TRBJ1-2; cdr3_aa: ASSLLTLSNYGYT
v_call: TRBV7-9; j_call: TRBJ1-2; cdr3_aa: ATGRSGTDYGYT
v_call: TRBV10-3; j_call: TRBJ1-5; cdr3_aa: AISASGGENQPQH
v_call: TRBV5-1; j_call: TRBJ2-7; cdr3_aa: ASSGGPSYEQY
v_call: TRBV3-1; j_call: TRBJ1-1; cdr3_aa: ASSQYETGRTEAF
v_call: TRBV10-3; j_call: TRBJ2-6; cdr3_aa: AISENAGANVLT
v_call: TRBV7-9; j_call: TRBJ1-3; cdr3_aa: ASSHLGKAGNTIY
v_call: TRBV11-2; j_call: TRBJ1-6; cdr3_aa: ASSLSDSFSPLH
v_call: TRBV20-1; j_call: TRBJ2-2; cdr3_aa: SARAGSLTGELF
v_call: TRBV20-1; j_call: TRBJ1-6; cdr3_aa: SASPGAGGSYNSPLH
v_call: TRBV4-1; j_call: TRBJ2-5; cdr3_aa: ASSQTGGKTQY
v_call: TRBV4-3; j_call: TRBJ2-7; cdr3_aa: ASSQDLGTYEQY
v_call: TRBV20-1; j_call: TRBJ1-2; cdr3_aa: SARDRDRGVVRYGYT
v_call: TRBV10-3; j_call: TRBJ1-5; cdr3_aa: ATALHRNSNQPQH
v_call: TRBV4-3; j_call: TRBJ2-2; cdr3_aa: ASSQEISGRDTGELF
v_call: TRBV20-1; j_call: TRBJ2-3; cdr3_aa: SARPQGPTDTQY
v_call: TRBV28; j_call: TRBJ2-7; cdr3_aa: ASKANGEQY
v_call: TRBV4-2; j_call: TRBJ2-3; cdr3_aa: ASSQTRGSTDTQY
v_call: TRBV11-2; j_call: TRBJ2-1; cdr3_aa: ASSLVIGGHYNEQF
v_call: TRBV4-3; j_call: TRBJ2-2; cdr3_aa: ASSQEYGGRLTGELF
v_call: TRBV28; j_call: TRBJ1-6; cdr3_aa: ASSLPPQGGSPLH
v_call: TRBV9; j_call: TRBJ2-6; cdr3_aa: ASSVVSDRFGANVLT
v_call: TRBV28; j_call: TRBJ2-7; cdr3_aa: ASSPPLYRVRREQY
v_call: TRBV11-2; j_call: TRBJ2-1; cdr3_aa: ASSVSGTAHNEQF
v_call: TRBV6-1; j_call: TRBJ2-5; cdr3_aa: ASRATDRGGGETQY